This TCR beta chain comes out of a study of a mutant IDH1 vaccine in newly diagnosed glioma. As for the study in general: Investigators started vaccination 4-6 weeks after radiotherapy alone, or with temozolomide cycles. Patients' prior therapy spanned radiotherapy, temozolomide, or both; most underwent both. Treatment recipients were about 60% male and around 40% female, and their mean age was about 40 years. Notes on the study in general: Vaccination induced immune responses in about 93% of patients.

The ends were cut back, 3 bases at V and 9 bases at J, with 18 bases in the middle. CDR3 size: 14 residues. CDR1 ENHRY and CDR2 SYGVKD come from the germline V gene. Assay used: immunoSEQ multiplex PCR; TCRdb lists only in-frame clones, some missing. The profile shows tens of thousands of clones, roughly 76% of them singletons. As regards this clone: Its antigen remains unidentified.

Time point specified: week 23, last vaccination. Each dose of the vaccine consisted of 300 ug of mutant IDH1 20-mer peptide, with topical imiquimod. This sequence was found in a man aged 35-49 years with glioma. The genes are TRBV10-3 and TRBJ2-7, with D possibly matching TRBD1 (5 bases). The material sequenced was PBMCs, taken from a glioma patient whose treatment included an IDH1 peptide vaccine. CDR3 nucleotides: TGTGCCATCAGTGAAATTCAGGGAAAGTTAGGGCAGTACTTC. This sequence encodes CAISEIQGKLGQYF.